The clone carrying this TCR beta chain turned up a few times. Its cognate antigen is unknown. Germline-derived CDR1 and CDR2 are PRHDT and FYEKMQ (reference sequence). The V and J ends lost 5 bases and 4 bases respectively, with 17 bases between them. The CDR3 contains 15 residues. The data originate from a study of T cells in Graves' hyperthyroidism and ophthalmopathy. Regarding the study as a whole: From stable hyperthyroidism, ophthalmopathy was set apart by a 13 V-J model.

RNA transcripts served as the template for amplifying TCR beta CDR3 regions. HTBI primers were the set used in a first-round RT-PCR of the TCR CDR3. One entry per CDR3 protein, called by TCRdb with MiXCR from the multiplex PCR reads. Counted here are about 400,000 distinct CDR3 sequences, approximately 16% occurring once; the ten biggest clones make up around 20%. This TCR came from a woman aged 60 to 75 with Graves' ophthalmopathy. The genes are TRBV13 and TRBJ1-2; tentative D call: TRBD1 (5 bases). The sample consisted of blood. The chain's CDR3 is CASSDRQRLFYGYTF. The DNA for the CDR3 is TGTGCCAGCAGCGACCGACAGAGACTATTCTATGGCTACACCTTC. The complete variable domain, with remaining parts taken from reference TRBV13 and TRBJ1-2, reads AAGVIQSPRHLIKEKRETATLKCYPIPRHDTVYWYQQGPGQDPQFLISFYEKMQSDKGSIPDRFSAQQFSDYHSELNMSSLELGDSALYFCASSDRQRLFYGYTFGSGTRLTVV.